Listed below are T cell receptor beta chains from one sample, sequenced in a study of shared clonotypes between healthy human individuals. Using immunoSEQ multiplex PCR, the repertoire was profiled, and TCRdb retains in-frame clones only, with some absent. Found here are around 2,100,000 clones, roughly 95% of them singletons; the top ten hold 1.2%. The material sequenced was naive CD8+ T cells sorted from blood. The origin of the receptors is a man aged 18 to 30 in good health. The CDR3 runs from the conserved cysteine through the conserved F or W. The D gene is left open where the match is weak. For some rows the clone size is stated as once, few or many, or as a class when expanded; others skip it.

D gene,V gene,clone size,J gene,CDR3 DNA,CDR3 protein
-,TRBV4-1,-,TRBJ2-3,TGCGCCAGCAGCCAAGATCGCGAGGATACGCAGTATTTT,CASSQDREDTQYF
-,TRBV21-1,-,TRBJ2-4,TGTGCCAGCTACCAACCGCAGCGGGAGGTATACTTC,CASYQPQREVYF
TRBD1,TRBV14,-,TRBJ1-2,TGTGCCAGCAGCCAAGATCGCAGGGGGGGCTATGGCTACACCTTC,CASSQDRRGGYGYTF
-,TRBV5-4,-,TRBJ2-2,TGTGCCAGCTGGAATTGGACGGCCCCCGGGGAGCTGTTTTTT,CASWNWTAPGELFF
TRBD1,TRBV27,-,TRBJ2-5,TGTGCCAGCAGTTTGGGACAGTCCGAGACCCAGTACTTC,CASSLGQSETQYF
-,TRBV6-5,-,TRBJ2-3,TGTGCCAGCAGTTACGGCGGGTTACCCACAGATACGCAGTATTTT,CASSYGGLPTDTQYF
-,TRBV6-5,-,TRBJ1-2,TGTGCCAGCACCAAACTCATTGCAGCTAACTATGGCTACACCTTC,CASTKLIAANYGYTF
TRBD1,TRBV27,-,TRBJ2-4,TGTGCCAGCAGTGTACAGGGGGCTGAAAACATTCAGTACTTC,CASSVQGAENIQYF
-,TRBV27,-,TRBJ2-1,TGTGCCAGCAGTTCACATTGGGATGAGCAGTTCTTC,CASSSHWDEQFF
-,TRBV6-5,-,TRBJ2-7,TGTGCCAGCAGTTATCAGAAATCCTACGAGCAGTACTTC,CASSYQKSYEQYF
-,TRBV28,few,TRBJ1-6,TGTGCCGGGGGGGTGTCACCCCTCCACTTT,CAGGVSPLHF
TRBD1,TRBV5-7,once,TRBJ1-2,TGTGCCAGCAGCTCCCCAGGGGGCGCGGGTGGCTACACCTTC,CASSSPGGAGGYTF
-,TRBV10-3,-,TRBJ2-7,TGTGCCATCAGTGGTGGACACCGCGACGAGCAGTACTTC,CAISGGHRDEQYF
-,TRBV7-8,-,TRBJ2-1,TGTGCCAGCAGCTTAGGGACTGACTACAATGAGCAGTTCTTC,CASSLGTDYNEQFF
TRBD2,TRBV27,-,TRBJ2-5,TGTGCCAGCAGTTTCGGACTAGCGGGGGGTGAGACCCAGTACTTC,CASSFGLAGGETQYF
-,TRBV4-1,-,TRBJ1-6,TGCGCCAGCAGCCAAGAACAAGGATCACCCCTCCACTTT,CASSQEQGSPLHF
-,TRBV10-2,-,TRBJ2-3,TGCGCCAGCATAGGCGCGGACCGCACAGATACGCAGTATTTT,CASIGADRTDTQYF
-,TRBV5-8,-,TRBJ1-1,TGTGCCAGCAGCGTAACCCGGACGGGGAACACTGAAGCTTTCTTT,CASSVTRTGNTEAFF
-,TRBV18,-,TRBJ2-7,TGTGCCAGCTCCCCTCGGTTTGGGGAGGTTCACTACGAGCAGTACTTC,CASSPRFGEVHYEQYF